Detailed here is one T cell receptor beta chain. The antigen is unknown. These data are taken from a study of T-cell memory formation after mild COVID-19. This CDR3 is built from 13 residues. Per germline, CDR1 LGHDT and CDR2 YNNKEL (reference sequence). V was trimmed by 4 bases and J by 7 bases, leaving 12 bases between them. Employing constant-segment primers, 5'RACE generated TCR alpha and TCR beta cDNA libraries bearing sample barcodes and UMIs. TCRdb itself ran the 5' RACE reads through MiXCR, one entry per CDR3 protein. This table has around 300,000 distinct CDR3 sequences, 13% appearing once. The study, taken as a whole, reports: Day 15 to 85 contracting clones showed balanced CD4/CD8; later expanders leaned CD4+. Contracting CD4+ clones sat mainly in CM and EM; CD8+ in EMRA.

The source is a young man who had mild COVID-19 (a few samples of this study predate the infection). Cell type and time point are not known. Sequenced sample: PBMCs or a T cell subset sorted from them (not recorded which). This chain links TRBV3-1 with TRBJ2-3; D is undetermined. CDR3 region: CASSPLSSYTQYF. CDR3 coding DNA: TGTGCCAGCAGCCCGTTATCCTCTTATACGCAGTATTTT.